This T cell receptor (beta chain) was obtained from a study of OX40 agonist ivuxolimab in advanced cancers. The wider study: Every 2 weeks, patients received ivuxolimab intravenously, dosed at 0.01 to 10 mg/kg. The dose-escalation cohort was just under 85% male, with a mean age of around 60 years, ranging about 20 to 85. Study results and limitations: On average, CD8+ T cells had more expanded clones than CD4+. At 0.1 to 3.0 mg/kg, clonal expansion of CD4+ and CD8+ blood T cells had occurred by week 6.

Only in-frame clones appear in the TCRdb table, and some are missing; sequencing was by immunoSEQ multiplex PCR. This table holds roughly 66,000 clones, about four fifths found once. Germline V gives CDR1 SGHRS, CDR2 YFSETQ. This CDR3 has 15 residues. Trimming cost V 1 base and J 4 bases, with 12 bases left between them. This clone appeared once. The antigen is unknown. The sample in question was CD4+ or CD8+ T cells sorted from blood, obtained in a trial of the OX40 agonist ivuxolimab. The clonotype was recovered from an adult with an advanced solid tumor such as melanoma, head and neck, liver or kidney cancer. The V and J genes are TRBV5-1 and TRBJ1-3; a possible D gene is TRBD1 (6 bases). The CDR3 sequence: CASSLSGGEGNTIYF. CDR3 DNA: TGCGCCAGCAGCTTGAGTGGGGGCGAAGGAAACACCATATATTTT.